One sample yielded the 19 T cell receptor beta chains listed below, sequenced in a study of blood T cell repertoires in COVID-19 (dated by TCRdb to about 2020). Library preparation was by the immunoSEQ multiplex PCR assay. TCRdb limited this immuneACCESS table to in-frame rearrangements with V and J called. A share of clones is missing; checked studies link under half to unresolved V genes, and the rest is unexplained. The sample table holds roughly 98,000 clones, of which roughly 82% were seen once. Clones ranked in the top ten supply roughly 11% of the sample. Sequencing was carried out using peripheral blood. The receptors stem from a man aged 70 or older with active or convalescent COVID-19.

The chain recombines TRBV27 with TRBJ1-2; possibly TRBD1 for D (6 bases). Trimming cost V 8 bases and J 3 bases, with 13 bases left between them. The CDR3 is 13 residues long. Germline V lookup: CDR1 MNHEY, CDR2 SMNVEV (reference sequence). CDR3 region: CASRARGHYGYTF. The CDR3 region has the DNA TGTGCCAGCCGGGCCAGGGGCCACTATGGCTACACCTTC.

The genes are TRBV13 and TRBJ2-1; TRBD1 matches at 8 bases. Per germline, CDR1 PRHDT and CDR2 FYEKMQ (reference sequence). This CDR3 contains 11 residues. The ends lost 10 bases at V and 9 bases at J; junction bases unmatched: 5. CDR3 in amino acids: CANGQGSEQFF. The CDR3 DNA is TGTGCCAATGGACAGGGTAGTGAGCAGTTCTTC.

The chain uses TRBV7-6 and TRBJ1-3; maybe TRBD1 (5 bases). Per germline, CDR1 SGHVS and CDR2 FNYEAQ. Trimming cost V 0 bases and J 2 bases, with 8 bases left between them. The CDR3 has 15 residues. CDR3 region: CASSLAGTAGNTIYF. As DNA, the CDR3 is TGTGCCAGCAGCTTAGCGGGGACTGCTGGAAACACCATATATTTT.

This clone appeared a few times. The CDR3 DNA sequence: TGTGCCAGCAGCCTCCCGGTTGCAACTAATGAAAAACTGTTTTTT. It encodes CASSLPVATNEKLFF. This chain connects TRBV7-9 to TRBJ1-4; D uncertain. Germline V gives CDR1 SEHNR, CDR2 FQNEAQ (reference sequence). The CDR3 sequence is 15 residues long. Trimming left V 5 bases short and J 0 bases short, with 10 bases between.

The CDR3 region is CASRPGGYKQFF. The CDR3 nucleotides read TGTGCCAGCAGACCTGGGGGGTACAAGCAGTTCTTC. This chain joins TRBV28 and TRBJ2-1; TRBD2 is a possible D gene (6 bases). Per the germline V gene, CDR1 is MDHEN and CDR2 is SYDVKM. There are 12 residues in the CDR3. V dropped 6 bases and J dropped 11 bases, with 14 bases sitting between them.

The chain links TRBV6-2 or TRBV6-3 to TRBJ2-3; tentatively, D is TRBD2 (5 bases). V was clipped by 0 bases and J by 9 bases, with 13 bases between them. Germline V gene data show CDR1 as MNHEY and CDR2 as SVGEGT. The CDR3 totals 14 residues. The CDR3 sequence is CASSYSRARVTQYF. The DNA of the CDR3 is TGTGCCAGCAGTTACTCGAGGGCTAGGGTGACGCAGTATTTT.

This clone has just a few counts. The DNA for the CDR3 is TGTGCCAGCAGCTCTAGCGCAGCCGGGGAGCTGTTTTTT. This gives the protein CASSSSAAGELFF. The genes are TRBV11-2 and TRBJ2-2; TRBD2 is a possible D gene (6 bases). V lost 4 bases and J 6 bases, leaving 9 bases between the germline ends. The CDR3 extends over 13 amino acids. Germline CDR1 and CDR2: SGHAT and FQNNGV.

J is TRBJ2-2 and V is TRBV6-2 or TRBV6-3; weak D call: TRBD2 (6 bases). Trimming cost V 4 bases and J 4 bases, with 7 bases left between them. This CDR3 spans 13 amino acids. CDR1 and CDR2 from the germline V gene are MNHEY and SVGEGT. The CDR3 nucleotides are TGTGCCAGCAGTTTGGGACTCACCGGGGAGCTGTTTTTT. Translating it yields CASSLGLTGELFF.

The chain carries TRBV10-1 and TRBJ2-1, with 7 bases identical to TRBD1. The CDR3 spans 13 residues. J was trimmed by 8 bases and V by 9 bases; bases with no gene match: 10. From germline, CDR1 is WNHNN and CDR2 SYGVQD (reference sequence). DNA for the CDR3: TGCGCCAGTTCCGAGGGGGCACGTGATGAGCAGTTCTTC. Protein sequence: CASSEGARDEQFF.

This clone has a handful of counts. This rearrangement joins TRBV10-2 to TRBJ2-1; TRBD2 matches 8 bases. The germline V gene has CDR1 WSHSY and CDR2 SAAADI. CDR3 length equals 14 residues. Germline trimming cut 6 bases from V and 6 bases from J; bases unmatched to any gene: 7. The CDR3 DNA reads as TGCGCCAGCAGCACCGGGACTAGGGGCAATGAGCAGTTCTTC. Protein: CASSTGTRGNEQFF.

In its sample, this clone was seen a few times. The genes are TRBV10-3 and TRBJ2-3, with 8 bases matching TRBD2. V lost 2 bases and J lost 2; bases outside the gene matches: 12. Germline-derived CDR1 and CDR2 are ENHRY and SYGVKD. CDR3 size: 18 residues. This CDR3 reads CAISEASASGFYTDTQYF. In DNA form, the CDR3 reads TGTGCCATCAGTGAGGCATCAGCTAGCGGGTTCTACACAGATACGCAGTATTTT.

This clone was seen a few times. This chain connects TRBV9 to TRBJ1-6; D gene ambiguous. This CDR3 is 13 amino acids long. Trimming pared 0 bases from V and 8 bases from J, leaving 6 bases between. CDR1 and CDR2 from the germline V gene are SGDLS and YYNGEE. The CDR3 protein is CASSVGRYSPLHF. The CDR3 DNA reads as TGTGCCAGCAGCGTAGGTAGATATTCACCCCTCCACTTT.

This clone has a single count. The rearrangement links TRBV19 to TRBJ1-2; unclear D gene. From germline, CDR1 is LNHDA and CDR2 SQIVND (reference sequence). Trimming stripped 3 bases from V and 0 bases from J, with 11 bases between. CDR3 length: 15 residues. Written as DNA, the CDR3 is TGTGCCAGTAGTATTTCCCACCGAGCTAACTATGGCTACACCTTC. Amino acids: CASSISHRANYGYTF.

The J gene is TRBJ2-3, the V gene TRBV11-3; maybe TRBD2 (6 bases). Germline values: CDR1 SGHNT, CDR2 YENEEA. Deletions cut 3 bases from V and 3 bases from J, with 10 bases between. This CDR3 contains 14 residues. As DNA, the CDR3 is TGTGCCAGCAGCTTGACTAGTAAAACAGATACGCAGTATTTT. It codes for CASSLTSKTDTQYF.

The chain joins TRBV6-5 to TRBJ2-7; no reliable D call. This CDR3 spans 11 amino acids. Germline V gene sequence: CDR1 MNHEY, CDR2 SVGAGI. V was cut by 8 bases and J by 4 bases, with 9 bases left in between. The CDR3 sequence: CASGHSYEQYF. The CDR3 DNA sequence: TGTGCCAGCGGGCATTCGTACGAGCAGTACTTC.

The V gene is TRBV6-5, the J gene TRBJ2-1; 12 bases are shared with TRBD1. The junction had 4 bases not matched to a gene; V was cut back by 0 bases and J by 10 bases. The CDR3 contains 15 residues. The V gene's germline CDR1 is MNHEY and CDR2 SVGAGI. The CDR3 region is CASSYSRDRGQEQFF. Here the CDR3 DNA reads TGTGCCAGCAGTTACTCGCGGGACAGGGGGCAGGAGCAGTTCTTC.

This chain uses TRBV4-1 with TRBJ2-5, with 7 nucleotides matching TRBD2. The V segment lost 3 bases and the J segment 9 bases; nucleotides outside the gene matches: 13. From germline, CDR1 is MGHRA and CDR2 YSYEKL. This CDR3 has 15 amino acids. CDR3 in DNA: TGCGCCAGCAGCCAGGTCTCAGCGGGGCCCATGGCCCAGTACTTC. The encoded protein is CASSQVSAGPMAQYF.

The rearrangement joins TRBV11-2 to TRBJ2-7; D gene uncertain. The CDR3 has 12 residues. Trimming removed 5 bases from V and 3 bases from J, with 8 bases in between. The germline CDR1 and CDR2 sequences are SGHAT and FQNNGV. CDR3 amino acids: CASSPSFYEQYF. Here the CDR3 DNA reads TGTGCCAGCAGCCCCTCGTTCTACGAGCAGTACTTC. The variable domain in full, completed from reference TRBV11-2 and TRBJ2-7, reads EAGVAQSPRYKIIEKRQSVAFWCNPISGHATLYWYQQILGQGPKLLIQFQNNGVVDDSQLPKDRFSAERLKGVDSTLKIQPAKLEDSAVYLCASSPSFYEQYFGPGTRLTVT.

On this clone: The sample holds other DNA sequences that translate to the same CDR3. The V call is TRBV11-2, the J call TRBJ2-5; D is possibly TRBD1 (6 bases). V lost 2 bases to trimming and J lost 2 bases, with 12 bases between them. The V gene's germline CDR1 is SGHAT and CDR2 FQNNGV. This CDR3 is 15 amino acids long. The CDR3 nucleotides are TGTGCCAGCAGCTTAAGGGCAGGGGTGCAAGAGACCCAGTACTTC. Its translation is CASSLRAGVQETQYF.